The sequence of this T cell receptor beta chain was determined in a study of blood T cells in healthy people across ages. The V and J ends lost 3 bases and 5 bases, in that order; junction bases with no gene match: 9. The CDR3 contains 15 residues. In germline, CDR1 is SGHRS, CDR2 YFSETQ. Next came a second PCR, run for about 6 to 12 cycles, which used a sample-barcoded 5' primer along with a J-beta primer mix. TCRdb reprocessed the 5' RACE reads via MiXCR and lists one record per CDR3 protein. The top ten clones hold about 21% of a sample with some 1.8 million distinct CDR3 sequences, roughly two fifths of them seen once.

Sequencing was performed on blood. The clonotype was recovered from a human donor in good health. This chain uses TRBV5-1 with TRBJ2-5, with 8 nucleotides matching TRBD1. The CDR3 here is CASSSLIGQGETQYF. The CDR3, as DNA: TGCGCCAGCAGCTCCTTGATCGGACAGGGCGAGACCCAGTACTTC.